This passage covers 2 T cell receptor beta chains from one sample sequenced in a study of cytomegalovirus exposure and HLA in healthy donors. Amplification used 60 Vbeta primers and 13 Jbeta primers. The method was immunoSEQ multiplex PCR; TCRdb's version includes in-frame clones alone and lacks a portion of them. Of 140,000 or so clones listed, approximately 80% are singletons. The sequencing sample was made of PBMCs. These receptors all stem from a woman aged 55-69 years in good health and CMV-seropositive.

This clone was recorded only once. The chain is built from TRBV9 and TRBJ2-1, with 7 nucleotides matching TRBD2. The J segment lost 6 bases and the V segment lost 2 bases, leaving 14 bases of the junction unmatched. CDR1 and CDR2 (germline): SGDLS, YYNGEE. The CDR3 contains 17 residues. The CDR3 reads CASSVLTGGLSPNEQFF. The CDR3, as DNA: TGTGCCAGCAGCGTCCTTACCGGGGGACTAAGCCCCAATGAGCAGTTCTTC.

V is TRBV7-8 and J is TRBJ2-7, with 13 positions matching TRBD2. Germline-derived CDR1 and CDR2 are SGHVS and FQNEAQ. Germline trimming cut 3 bases from V and 4 bases from J; bases unmatched to any gene: 6. The CDR3 consists of 16 residues. The CDR3 coding sequence is TGTGCCAGCAGCTTGGGACTAGCGGGACCCCGGTACGAGCAGTACTTC. As protein: CASSLGLAGPRYEQYF.